The clone carrying this T cell receptor (beta chain) was observed a few times. Its antigen is not identified. The data were taken from a study of T cells in localized non-small cell lung cancer. Per germline, CDR1 MGHRA and CDR2 YSYEKL. Between the trimmed V and J ends, which lost 5 bases and 0 bases, there was a span of 20 bases. The CDR3 has 17 residues. Study-wide results and limits: A median of about 54 of the top 100 tumor clones appeared in adjacent lung, which was paired and uninvolved. Blood T cell density predicted longer survival; adjacent-lung clonality, shorter.

The repertoire was sequenced with immunoSEQ multiplex PCR; TCRdb's copy has only in-frame clones and lacks some. The sample contains about 41,000 clones, 70% to 90% of which appear only once. V usage is TRBV4-1 and J usage is TRBJ2-7; D remains ambiguous. Specimen: peripheral blood, collected before any cancer treatment. The clonotype comes from a woman between 18 and 50 years old with stage III lung adenocarcinoma. In DNA form, the CDR3 reads TGCGCCAGCAGCGCAGAAGGATACGGTTCTTACTCCTACGAGCAGTACTTC. Its translation is CASSAEGYGSYSYEQYF.